The 2 T cell receptor beta chains in this list originate from one sample, sequenced in a study of cytomegalovirus exposure and HLA in healthy donors (TCRdb year 2017). The library came from the immunoSEQ multiplex PCR assay. For the multiplex PCR, a mixture combining 60 forward primers for TCR Vbeta segments and 13 reverse primers for TCR Jbeta segments was used. The clones in this table, taken by TCRdb from immuneACCESS, are in-frame only. Not every clone is retained; where verified, under half of the shortfall comes from an unresolved V gene, and the cause of the rest is unknown. The sample data list about 160,000 clones, and 83% of these were observed just once. Of the sample, about 4% falls within the top ten clones. The sequencing input was PBMCs. These receptor sequences come from a man aged 50-59 years in good health and CMV-seropositive.

This clone was picked up a small number of times. The chain links TRBV14 to TRBJ1-1, with unresolved D. The germline V and J ends were trimmed by 4 bases and 2 bases, with 8 bases remaining between them. Germline V gene data show CDR1 as SGHDN and CDR2 as FVKESK. This CDR3 comprises 13 residues. The CDR3 DNA follows: TGTGCCAGCAGCCGGGGAGCCAACACTGAAGCTTTCTTT. Its protein is CASSRGANTEAFF. Filled out from reference TRBV14 and TRBJ1-1, the complete variable domain reads EAGVTQFPSHSVIEKGQTVTLRCDPISGHDNLYWYRRVMGKEIKFLLHFVKESKQDESGMPNNRFLAERTGGTYSTLKVQPAELEDSGVYFCASSRGANTEAFFGQGTRLTVV.

The chain uses TRBV30 and TRBJ1-1; unclear D gene. Germline V lookup: CDR1 GTSNPN, CDR2 SVGIG (reference sequence). CDR3 length: 11 amino acids. Trimming removed 4 bases at V and 5 bases at J, with 8 bases between. The CDR3 DNA follows: TGTGCCTGGAAAAGCTTGACTGAAGCTTTCTTT. Protein product: CAWKSLTEAFF.